These 10 T cell receptor beta chains came from one sample sequenced in a study of spatial heterogeneity in lung cancer. The study, taken as a whole, reports: Tumors with more nonsynonymous mutations had more expanded intratumoral alpha and beta TCRs.

Which antigens these TCRs recognize remains unknown. Via MiXCR, TCRdb re-called the 5' RACE reads, giving one row per CDR3 protein. The table shows about 18,000 distinct CDR3 sequences, with 5.5% to 6.5% occurring only once. Time point defined: sample taken at primary tumor resection. Material: lung tumor tissue, obtained at surgery. These receptors came from a female donor with early-stage non-small cell lung cancer.

By sample share, this clonotype is medium-sized. The chain employs TRBV18 and TRBJ2-1; 9 nucleotides match TRBD2. The trim removed 3 bases at V and 7 bases at J, leaving 1 base unmatched. CDR1 is KGHSH, CDR2 LQKENI, per germline. The CDR3 spans 13 residues. This CDR3 is CASSPTSGNEQFF. The CDR3 coding sequence is TGTGCCAGCTCACCCACTAGCGGGAATGAGCAGTTCTTC.

In its sample, this clonotype was seen many times. The gene calls are TRBV5-6 and TRBJ2-1; 11 positions agree with TRBD2. In germline, CDR1 is SGHDT, CDR2 YYEEEE. The CDR3 has 17 residues. The V gene end was trimmed by 5 bases and the J gene end by 0 bases; junction bases not matched to a gene: 7. This chain's CDR3 is CASRSTSGTSSYNEQFF. CDR3 in DNA: TGTGCCAGCAGGTCGACTAGCGGGACTTCCTCCTACAATGAGCAGTTCTTC.

At least ten counts were recorded for this clonotype. This chain links TRBV7-3 with TRBJ2-7; D is uncertain. Trimming removed 2 bases from V and 4 bases from J, with 21 bases in between. Germline V gene data show CDR1 as SGHTA and CDR2 as FQGTGA. The CDR3 consists of 17 residues. The CDR3 DNA follows: TGTGCCAGCAGCTTAGCCTCCCTCCCTGGTTCTGTTTACGAGCAGTACTTC. It specifies CASSLASLPGSVYEQYF.

This clonotype was observed at least ten times. The DNA of the CDR3 is TGCAGCGTTCGAACGGACAGGGGCAACGAGCAGTACTTC. Its protein is CSVRTDRGNEQYF. This rearrangement joins TRBV29-1 to TRBJ2-7; 9 bases fit TRBD1. The trim removed 5 bases at V and 5 bases at J, leaving 7 bases unmatched. Germline CDR1 is SQVTM and CDR2 is ANQGSEA. The CDR3 has 13 residues.

This clonotype is medium-sized within its sample. The chain uses TRBV30 and TRBJ2-2; tentative D call: TRBD2 (6 bases). V gave up 2 bases and J gave up 0 bases, with 7 bases separating them. The CDR3 length is 14 residues. The germline V gene encodes CDR1 GTSNPN and CDR2 SVGIG (reference sequence). CDR3 nucleotides: TGTGCCTGGAGTCGGGGGACGAACACCGGGGAGCTGTTTTTT. Its protein product is CAWSRGTNTGELFF.

As for this clonotype: Since a much larger clone is just one base distant, this may be a read error. V and J are TRBV20-1 and TRBJ1-2; D ambiguous. The CDR3 spans 13 residues. From germline, CDR1 is DFQATT and CDR2 SNEGSKA (reference sequence). Trimming shortened V by 5 bases and J by 2 bases, and 12 bases separated the two germline ends. CDR3 protein: CSAFDTVNYGYTF. CDR3 DNA: TGCAGTGCTTTCGATACGGTAAACTATGGCTACACCTTC.

This clonotype was seen only a few times. The V and J genes are TRBV18 and TRBJ2-7; 9 bases fit TRBD2. Germline trimming cut 6 bases from V and 2 bases from J; bases unmatched to any gene: 8. CDR1 and CDR2 (germline): KGHSH, LQKENI. The CDR3 is made up of 15 amino acids. CDR3 region: CASSPDSGSPYEQYF. For the CDR3, the DNA is TGTGCCAGCTCCCCGGATAGCGGGAGTCCCTACGAGCAGTACTTC.

The sample holds many counts of this clonotype. The J gene is TRBJ1-1, the V gene TRBV9; D is undetermined. Germline values: CDR1 SGDLS, CDR2 YYNGEE. The ends were cut back, 0 bases at V and 9 bases at J, with 12 bases in the middle. This CDR3 spans 13 amino acids. The CDR3 nucleotides are TGTGCCAGCAGCGTAGATTCCGGGTACCAAGCTTTCTTT. Translating gives CASSVDSGYQAFF. The full variable domain, its missing parts supplied by reference TRBV9 and TRBJ1-1, is DSGVTQTPKHLITATGQRVTLRCSPRSGDLSVYWYQQSLDQGLQFLIQYYNGEERAKGNILERFSAQQFPDLHSELNLSSLELGDSALYFCASSVDSGYQAFFGQGTRLTVV.

This clonotype was seen repeatedly, ten times or more. This rearrangement joins TRBV7-2 to TRBJ2-2; D possibly corresponds to TRBD1 (5 bases). This CDR3 is 17 amino acids long. Germline CDR1 reads SGHTA; CDR2 reads FQGNSA. Trimming took off 0 bases at V and 0 bases at J, with 11 bases between the two ends. CDR3 DNA sequence: TGTGCCAGCAGCTTAGCCAGGGCAAAAACGAACACCGGGGAGCTGTTTTTT. Protein sequence: CASSLARAKTNTGELFF.

This clonotype was counted at least ten times. The rearrangement uses TRBV12-3 or TRBV12-4 and TRBJ2-7; TRBD1 matches 8 bases. Trimming took 8 bases from V and 4 from J; bases not matched to a gene: 10. CDR3 length: 14 amino acids. The CDR3 DNA reads TGTGCCAGCGGGGAGACAGGGGCGGCGTACGAGCAGTACTTC. This encodes CASGETGAAYEQYF.